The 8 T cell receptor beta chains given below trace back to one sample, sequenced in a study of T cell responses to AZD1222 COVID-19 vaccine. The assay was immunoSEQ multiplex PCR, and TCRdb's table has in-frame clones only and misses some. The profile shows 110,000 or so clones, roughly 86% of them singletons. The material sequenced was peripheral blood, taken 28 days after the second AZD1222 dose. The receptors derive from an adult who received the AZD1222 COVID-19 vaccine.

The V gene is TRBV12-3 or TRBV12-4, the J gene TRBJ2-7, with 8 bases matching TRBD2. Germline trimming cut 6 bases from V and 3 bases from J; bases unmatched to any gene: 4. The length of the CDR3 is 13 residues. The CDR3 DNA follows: TGTGCCAGCAGGGGGACTAGTAACTACGAGCAGTACTTC. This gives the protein CASRGTSNYEQYF.

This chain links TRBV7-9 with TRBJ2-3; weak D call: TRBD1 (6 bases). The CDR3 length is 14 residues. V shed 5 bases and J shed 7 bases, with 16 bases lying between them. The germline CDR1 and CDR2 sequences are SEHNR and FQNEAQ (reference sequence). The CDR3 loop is CASSLESGTNTQYF. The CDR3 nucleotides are TGTGCCAGCAGCCTTGAATCCGGGACAAATACGCAGTATTTT.

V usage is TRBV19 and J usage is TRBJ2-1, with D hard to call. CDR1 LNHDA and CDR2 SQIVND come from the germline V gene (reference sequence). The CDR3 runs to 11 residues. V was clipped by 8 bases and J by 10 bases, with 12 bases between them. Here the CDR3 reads CASGKRGEQFF. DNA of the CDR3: TGTGCCAGTGGTAAGCGAGGAGAGCAGTTCTTC.

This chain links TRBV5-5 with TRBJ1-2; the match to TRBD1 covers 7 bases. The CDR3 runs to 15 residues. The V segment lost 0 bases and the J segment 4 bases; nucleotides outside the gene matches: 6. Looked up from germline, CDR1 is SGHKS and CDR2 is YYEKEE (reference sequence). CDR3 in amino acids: CASSLARGGLYGYTF. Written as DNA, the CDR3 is TGTGCCAGCAGCTTGGCGAGAGGGGGCCTCTATGGCTACACCTTC.

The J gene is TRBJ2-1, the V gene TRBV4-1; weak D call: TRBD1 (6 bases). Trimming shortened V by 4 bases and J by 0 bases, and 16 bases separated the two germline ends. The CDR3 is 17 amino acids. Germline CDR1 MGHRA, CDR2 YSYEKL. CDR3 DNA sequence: TGCGCCAGCAGCCCCCGCCTGGGGGCTAGCTCCTACAATGAGCAGTTCTTC. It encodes CASSPRLGASSYNEQFF.

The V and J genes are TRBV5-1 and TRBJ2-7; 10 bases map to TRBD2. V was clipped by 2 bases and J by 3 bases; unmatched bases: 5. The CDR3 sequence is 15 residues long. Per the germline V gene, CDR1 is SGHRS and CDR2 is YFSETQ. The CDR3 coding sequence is TGCGCCAGCAGCTTATCAGCGGGAGGGTTCTACGAGCAGTACTTC. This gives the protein CASSLSAGGFYEQYF.

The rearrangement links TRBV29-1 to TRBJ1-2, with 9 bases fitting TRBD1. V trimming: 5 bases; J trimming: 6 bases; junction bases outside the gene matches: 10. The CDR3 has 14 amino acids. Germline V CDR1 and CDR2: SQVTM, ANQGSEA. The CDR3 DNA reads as TGCAGCGTTCCAACCGGGACAGGGAGAGATGGCTACACCTTC. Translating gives CSVPTGTGRDGYTF. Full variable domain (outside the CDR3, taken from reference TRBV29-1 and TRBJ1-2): SAVISQKPSRDICQRGTSLTIQCQVDSQVTMMFWYRQQPGQSLTLIATANQGSEATYESGFVIDKFPISRPNLTFSTLTVSNMSPEDSSIYLCSVPTGTGRDGYTFGSGTRLTVV.

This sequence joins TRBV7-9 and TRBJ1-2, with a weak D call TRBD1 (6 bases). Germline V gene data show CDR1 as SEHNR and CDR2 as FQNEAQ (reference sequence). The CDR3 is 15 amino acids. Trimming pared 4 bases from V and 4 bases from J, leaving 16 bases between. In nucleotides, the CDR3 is TGTGCCAGCAGCTCCGGTCCAAGGGACATCTATGGCTACACCTTC. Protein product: CASSSGPRDIYGYTF.